Each of the 17 T cell receptor beta chains below was sequenced from the same sample in a study of cytomegalovirus exposure and HLA in healthy donors. Data came from immunoSEQ multiplex PCR; TCRdb stores just in-frame clones and leaves some out. The sample has over 45,000 clones, about nine tenths seen once. Sequencing was done on a sample of PBMCs. The receptors here all came from a young man in good health and CMV-seronegative.

The chain links TRBV27 to TRBJ1-1, with 8 bases fitting TRBD1. Germline loops: CDR1 MNHEY, CDR2 SMNVEV (reference sequence). Trimming cost V 6 bases and J 3 bases; bases outside gene matches: 12. The length of the CDR3 is 16 residues. The CDR3 loop is CASRQAQGATHTEAFF. For the CDR3, the DNA is TGTGCCAGCAGGCAGGCTCAGGGGGCGACGCACACTGAAGCTTTCTTT.

V usage is TRBV6-5 and J usage is TRBJ1-4, with D tentatively TRBD1 (6 bases). Per the germline V gene, CDR1 is MNHEY and CDR2 is SVGAGI. Trimming cost V 5 bases and J 4 bases, with 11 bases left between them. This CDR3 region has 14 residues. The chain's CDR3 is CASSTGQSNEKLFF. The CDR3 nucleotides are TGTGCCAGCAGTACGGGACAAAGTAATGAAAAACTGTTTTTT.

In its sample, this clone was seen a few times. The chain carries TRBV5-1 and TRBJ1-1, with D hard to call. This CDR3 is 14 amino acids long. V was pared by 0 bases and J by 3 bases, with 9 bases between. Germline-derived CDR1 and CDR2 are SGHRS and YFSETQ. This CDR3 is CASSLGWGDTEAFF. DNA for the CDR3: TGCGCCAGCAGCTTGGGATGGGGAGACACTGAAGCTTTCTTT.

V usage is TRBV14 and J usage is TRBJ2-1; no firm D call. Germline V CDR1 and CDR2: SGHDN, FVKESK. The CDR3 length is 16 residues. Between the trimmed V and J ends, which lost 1 base and 2 bases, there was a span of 12 bases. The CDR3 protein is CASSQANSPPYNEQFF. As DNA, the CDR3 is TGTGCCAGCAGCCAAGCCAATAGCCCGCCCTACAATGAGCAGTTCTTC.

V is TRBV6-6 and J is TRBJ2-7, with D unclear. The CDR3 loop spans 13 amino acids. Trimming cost V 2 bases and J 3 bases, with 8 bases left between them. Germline assignment: CDR1 MNHNY and CDR2 SVGAGI (reference sequence). Here the CDR3 reads CASSYGSDYEQYF. The CDR3 region has the DNA TGTGCCAGCAGTTACGGCTCTGACTACGAGCAGTACTTC.

This chain joins TRBV6-1 and TRBJ2-7, with TRBD2 identical over 10 bases. CDR1 and CDR2 from the germline V gene are MNHNS and SASEGT. J was trimmed by 4 bases and V by 2 bases; bases with no gene match: 14. The CDR3 loop spans 18 amino acids. The DNA of the CDR3 is TGTGCCAGCAGTGAAATCCTAGCGGGAGACCCGGCCCGGTACGAGCAGTACTTC. It codes for CASSEILAGDPARYEQYF.

The rearrangement links TRBV7-2 to TRBJ2-1; tentatively, D is TRBD2 (6 bases). This CDR3 is built from 12 residues. Trimming cost V 4 bases and J 10 bases, with 11 bases left between them. CDR1 SGHTA and CDR2 FQGNSA come from the germline V gene. The CDR3 protein is CASSSPAGEQFF. In DNA form, the CDR3 reads TGTGCCAGCAGCTCTCCGGCGGGAGAGCAGTTCTTC.

The rearrangement joins TRBV28 to TRBJ2-3; D perhaps matches TRBD2 (6 bases). This CDR3 is 12 amino acids long. CDR1 and CDR2 from the germline V gene are MDHEN and SYDVKM. The V end was cut by 6 bases, the J end by 8 bases, with 12 bases between. The CDR3 spells CASSPPGLTQYF. The CDR3 region has the DNA TGTGCCAGCAGCCCCCCGGGACTTACGCAGTATTTT.

The J gene is TRBJ1-2, the V gene TRBV19, with 7 bases lining up with TRBD1. Trimming removed 6 bases from V and 4 bases from J; junction bases left unmatched: 8. Germline V lookup: CDR1 LNHDA, CDR2 SQIVND (reference sequence). The CDR3 runs to 14 residues. The DNA of the CDR3 is TGTGCCAGTAGCCCCGACAGGGACGGCTATGGCTACACCTTC. Translating gives CASSPDRDGYGYTF.

V gene TRBV28 combines with J gene TRBJ2-2, with 16 positions matching TRBD2. V dropped 5 bases and J dropped 8; count of bases not matched to a gene: 17. Germline-derived CDR1 and CDR2 are MDHEN and SYDVKM. CDR3 length: 20 amino acids. The CDR3 is CASSNRQGTSGRAGFGELFF. CDR3 nucleotide sequence: TGTGCCAGCAGTAACCGACAGGGGACTAGCGGGAGGGCCGGTTTTGGGGAGCTGTTTTTT.

This clone was observed once. The V and J genes are TRBV19 and TRBJ2-1; 7 bases agree with TRBD2. The CDR3 loop spans 16 amino acids. With V trimmed by 5 bases and J by 0 bases, 7 bases remained unmatched. From germline, CDR1 is LNHDA and CDR2 SQIVND (reference sequence). The CDR3 reads CASSPLAVSSYNEQFF. CDR3 coding DNA: TGTGCCAGTAGTCCTCTAGCGGTCAGCTCCTACAATGAGCAGTTCTTC.

The chain is built from TRBV7-3 and TRBJ2-1; D is uncertain. Germline V gene lookup returns CDR1 SGHTA and CDR2 FQGTGA. V lost 1 base and J 7 bases, leaving 11 bases between the germline ends. The CDR3 loop spans 14 amino acids. In DNA, the CDR3 is TGTGCCAGCAGCTTAATCGCTAGTCGGAATGAGCAGTTCTTC. Protein sequence: CASSLIASRNEQFF.

V gene TRBV15 combines with J gene TRBJ1-1; 9 nucleotides line up with TRBD1. V gave up 3 bases and J gave up 6 bases; unmatched junction bases: 8. This CDR3 spans 15 amino acids. Germline V gene sequence: CDR1 LNHNV, CDR2 YYDKDF (reference sequence). CDR3 protein: CATSRGTGIGAEAFF. DNA for the CDR3: TGTGCCACCAGCAGGGGGACAGGGATTGGCGCTGAAGCTTTCTTT.

The V and J genes are TRBV4-2 and TRBJ2-1; 13 nucleotides match TRBD2. V shed 4 bases and J 12 bases; nucleotides not matched to a gene: 18. Germline CDR1 and CDR2: LGHNA and YNFKEQ. The CDR3 has 18 amino acids. This chain's CDR3 is CASSPLDAGTSGIVGQFF. The CDR3 DNA follows: TGTGCCAGCAGCCCCCTCGACGCCGGGACTAGCGGGATCGTCGGGCAGTTCTTC.

In this sample, this clone turned up once. V gene TRBV2 combines with J gene TRBJ2-7; 14 nucleotides match TRBD2. The CDR3 runs to 15 residues. Looked up from germline, CDR1 is SNHLY and CDR2 is FYNNEI. V lost 6 bases, J lost 5 bases, and 6 bases stayed unmatched. DNA of the CDR3: TGTGCCAGCAGGAACGGACTAGCGGGAGGTAACGAGCAGTACTTC. This translates into CASRNGLAGGNEQYF.

The chain combines TRBV28 with TRBJ1-5; TRBD1 matches 8 bases. Losses at the gene ends were 6 bases for V and 5 bases for J; bases not matched to a gene: 18. CDR3 length equals 18 residues. The germline CDR1 and CDR2 sequences are MDHEN and SYDVKM. The CDR3 DNA reads as TGTGCCAGCAGCTCAAGGGGACAGGATGGAGGGTGGCATCAGCCCCAGCATTTT. Amino acid sequence: CASSSRGQDGGWHQPQHF.

This clone was picked up one time. The gene calls are TRBV18 and TRBJ2-7; TRBD1 matches 8 bases. This CDR3 spans 15 amino acids. Germline CDR1 reads KGHSH; CDR2 reads LQKENI. V lost 6 bases, J lost 2 bases, and 9 bases stayed unmatched. The CDR3 loop reads CASSSGTGNTYEQYF. In DNA form, the CDR3 reads TGTGCCAGCTCGTCCGGGACAGGTAATACCTACGAGCAGTACTTC.